This entry describes one T cell receptor (beta chain). These data are taken from a study of OX40 agonist ivuxolimab in advanced cancers. Study-level background: Three patients responded partially, comprising one with hepatocellular carcinoma and two with cutaneous melanoma.

Libraries were prepared by immunoSEQ multiplex PCR; TCRdb keeps only in-frame clonotypes and omits some of them. The table includes more than 55,000 clones, around 86% detected once. This CDR3 is built from 14 residues. V was cut by 6 bases and J by 2 bases, with 12 bases left in between. Germline V gene lookup returns CDR1 MNHNS and CDR2 SASEGT. The genes are TRBV6-1 and TRBJ2-3; D ambiguous. This sample comprised CD4+ or CD8+ T cells sorted from blood, obtained in a trial of the OX40 agonist ivuxolimab. The sequence was obtained from an adult with an advanced solid tumor such as melanoma, head and neck, liver or kidney cancer. The CDR3 DNA reads as TGTGCCAGCAGATTACAAGGGTCCACAGATACGCAGTATTTT. It is translated as CASRLQGSTDTQYF.